The table lists the clone carrying this T cell receptor beta chain with a few counts. This CDR3 has 14 amino acids. The germline V gene encodes CDR1 MGHRA and CDR2 YSYEKL. The germline V and J ends were trimmed by 0 bases and 2 bases, with 8 bases remaining between them. This specimen belongs to a study of naive and memory T cell subsets. An equimolar mix of two oligonucleotides served as the beta constant-region primer for TRBC1 and TRBC2. Nested alpha and beta constant-region primers with the SP2 primer drove four PCR rounds on ligated cDNA. TCRdb recomputed calls from the UMI-ligation and nested PCR reads with MiXCR, one row per CDR3 protein. In the table there are 80,000 or so distinct CDR3 sequences, roughly 9.3% of which are singletons. Cells stained for CD3, CD4, CD8, CD45RA and CD27 were sorted into four subsets.

The J gene is TRBJ2-7, the V gene TRBV4-1; maybe TRBD1 (6 bases). Sample: naive CD8+ T cells from blood. The sequence was obtained from a human donor in good health. The CDR3 here is CASSQEDSPYEQYF. As DNA, the CDR3 is TGCGCCAGCAGCCAAGAGGACAGTCCCTACGAGCAGTACTTC.